The 32 T cell receptor beta chains below come from one sample, sequenced in a study of memory CD4+ T cells and cytomegalovirus serostatus. The table came from immunoSEQ multiplex PCR; TCRdb's copy has only in-frame clones and leaves some out. The sample lists 35,000 to 45,000 clones, around 78% seen once, with approximately 0.78% in the top ten. The sort gate was single viable CD3+CD4+CD8-CD45RO+ cells for memory CD4+ T cells. Specimen: memory CD4+ T cells from blood. The receptors come from an adult in good health and CMV-seronegative.

The chain is built from TRBV27 and TRBJ2-7; TRBD1 aligns across 8 bases. The CDR3 length is 15 residues. V was clipped by 3 bases and J by 3 bases; unmatched bases: 7. Germline V gene sequence: CDR1 MNHEY, CDR2 SMNVEV (reference sequence). Here the CDR3 reads CASSFRGQDNYEQYF. CDR3 sequence (DNA): TGTGCCAGCAGTTTTAGGGGACAGGACAACTACGAGCAGTACTTC.

In its sample, this clone was seen once. V and J are TRBV5-8 and TRBJ2-7; no reliable D call. Germline loops: CDR1 SGHTS, CDR2 YDEGEE. The CDR3 has 16 amino acids. Trimming removed 1 base at V and 3 bases at J, with 17 bases between. The CDR3 spells CASSLYGRTSGYEQYF. The CDR3 nucleotides read TGTGCCAGCAGCTTGTACGGGCGGACCTCTGGCTACGAGCAGTACTTC.

The sample holds a few counts of this clone. The chain uses TRBV11-2 and TRBJ2-3; 12 bases agree with TRBD2. From germline, CDR1 is SGHAT and CDR2 FQNNGV. The CDR3 runs to 17 residues. V gave up 5 bases and J gave up 5 bases; unmatched junction bases: 11. CDR3 in DNA: TGTGCCAGCAGCGCCCGAGCTAGCGGGGGGGCCGGAGATACGCAGTATTTT. Translation: CASSARASGGAGDTQYF.

The V call is TRBV19, the J call TRBJ1-2, with 9 positions matching TRBD1. The CDR3 loop spans 12 amino acids. V lost 9 bases to trimming and J lost 5 bases; unmatched junction nucleotides: 4. From germline, CDR1 is LNHDA and CDR2 SQIVND (reference sequence). DNA for the CDR3: TGTGCCAGCGGACAGGGGATATATGGCTACACCTTC. Translating gives CASGQGIYGYTF.

This sequence joins TRBV5-5 and TRBJ1-4; 11 bases agree with TRBD1. Germline assignment: CDR1 SGHKS and CDR2 YYEKEE (reference sequence). With V trimmed by 4 bases and J by 4 bases, 6 bases remained unmatched. The CDR3 has 16 amino acids. The CDR3 region is CASSLGTGGINEKLFF. For the CDR3, the DNA is TGTGCCAGCAGCCTAGGGACAGGGGGAATTAATGAAAAACTGTTTTTT.

This rearrangement joins TRBV2 to TRBJ1-5; D uncertain. V was shortened by 7 bases and J by 3 bases, with 22 bases between the two germline ends. The CDR3 loop spans 17 amino acids. The germline CDR1 and CDR2 sequences are SNHLY and FYNNEI. CDR3 nucleotides: TGTGCCAGCACCAATAAACCAGGTTTCGGACTCAATCAGCCCCAGCATTTT. Protein: CASTNKPGFGLNQPQHF.

The chain recombines TRBV30 with TRBJ1-3; D is possibly TRBD1 (6 bases). CDR3 size: 14 residues. Germline V gene lookup returns CDR1 GTSNPN and CDR2 SVGIG (reference sequence). The ends were cut back, 3 bases at V and 3 bases at J, with 12 bases in the middle. Written as DNA, the CDR3 is TGTGCCTGGAGCGGGGGGGCGGTTGGAAACACCATATATTTT. It encodes CAWSGGAVGNTIYF.

This chain uses TRBV6-5 with TRBJ1-2; no reliable D call. CDR1 is MNHEY, CDR2 SVGAGI, per germline. V lost 0 bases to trimming and J lost 8 bases, with 10 bases between them. The CDR3 is 13 residues long. In DNA form, the CDR3 reads TGTGCCAGCAGTTACTCCCGGGGAAAGGGCTACACCTTC. It translates to CASSYSRGKGYTF.

This sequence joins TRBV7-9 and TRBJ2-7; D may be TRBD1 (6 bases). The CDR3 extends over 14 amino acids. Trimming took off 1 base at V and 5 bases at J, with 12 bases between the two ends. Germline V CDR1 and CDR2: SEHNR, FQNEAQ (reference sequence). This chain's CDR3 is CASSLGGTFHEQYF. CDR3 DNA sequence: TGTGCCAGCAGCTTAGGAGGGACATTCCACGAGCAGTACTTC. Variable domain in full (rest from reference TRBV7-9 and TRBJ2-7): DTGVSQNPRHKITKRGQNVTFRCDPISEHNRLYWYRQTLGQGPEFLTYFQNEAQLEKSRLLSDRFSAERPKGSFSTLEIQRTEQGDSAMYLCASSLGGTFHEQYFGPGTRLTVT.

The chain carries TRBV9 and TRBJ1-3; 12 nucleotides line up with TRBD1. The junction had 1 base not matched to a gene; V was cut back by 3 bases and J by 3 bases. This CDR3 is built from 15 residues. Germline CDR1 SGDLS, CDR2 YYNGEE. CDR3 nucleotide sequence: TGTGCCAGCAGCGGGGACAGGGGGCTTGGAAACACCATATATTTT. Protein product: CASSGDRGLGNTIYF. The full variable domain, completed using reference TRBV9 and TRBJ1-3, is DSGVTQTPKHLITATGQRVTLRCSPRSGDLSVYWYQQSLDQGLQFLIQYYNGEERAKGNILERFSAQQFPDLHSELNLSSLELGDSALYFCASSGDRGLGNTIYFGEGSWLTVV.

This clone was detected only a few times. The V and J genes are TRBV29-1 and TRBJ1-5; weak D call: TRBD1 (5 bases). The CDR3 is 12 residues long. Germline V gives CDR1 SQVTM, CDR2 ANQGSEA. V was trimmed by 5 bases and J by 2 bases, leaving 7 bases between them. The CDR3 nucleotides read TGCAGCGTTCAACAGGGCAATCAGCCCCAGCATTTT. It yields the protein CSVQQGNQPQHF.

The V and J genes are TRBV9 and TRBJ1-4, with a tentative D call TRBD1 (6 bases). CDR3 size: 15 residues. V lost 2 bases, J lost 5 bases, and 13 bases lay in between. CDR1 and CDR2 from the germline V gene are SGDLS and YYNGEE. CDR3 loop: CASSVLTGLNEKLFF. CDR3 DNA: TGTGCCAGCAGCGTCCTGACAGGCTTAAATGAAAAACTGTTTTTT. Based on the CDR3 plus reference TRBV9 and TRBJ1-4, the full variable domain is DSGVTQTPKHLITATGQRVTLRCSPRSGDLSVYWYQQSLDQGLQFLIQYYNGEERAKGNILERFSAQQFPDLHSELNLSSLELGDSALYFCASSVLTGLNEKLFFGSGTQLSVL.

This chain links TRBV5-1 with TRBJ1-1; D gene ambiguous. The germline gives CDR1 SGHRS, CDR2 YFSETQ. The V gene lost 4 bases and the J gene lost 6 bases, with 22 bases spanning the gap. The CDR3 has 16 residues. Written as DNA, the CDR3 is TGCGCCAGCAGCCCGCTAGGGCAGGTCGACGGGGCTGAAGCTTTCTTT. It is translated as CASSPLGQVDGAEAFF.

The CDR3 region is CASSINRGAYNEQFF. The CDR3 DNA follows: TGTGCCAGCAGCATTAACAGGGGAGCCTACAATGAGCAGTTCTTC. The chain has TRBV7-8 and TRBJ2-1; 7 bases line up with TRBD1. This CDR3 is built from 15 residues. In germline, CDR1 is SGHVS, CDR2 FQNEAQ. Unmatched junction bases numbered 6, after V lost 5 bases and J lost 2 bases.

The rearrangement joins TRBV15 to TRBJ1-1, with D unresolved. V lost 1 base to trimming and J lost 7 bases, with 10 bases between them. This CDR3 has 13 residues. Germline V gene data show CDR1 as LNHNV and CDR2 as YYDKDF (reference sequence). CDR3 bases: TGTGCCACCAGCAGAGGAACCGGATTTGAAGCTTTCTTT. It specifies CATSRGTGFEAFF.

J is TRBJ2-1 and V is TRBV19; 8 nucleotides match TRBD2. The CDR3 is made up of 17 amino acids. V trimming: 1 base; J trimming: 0 bases; junction bases outside the gene matches: 5. Per germline, CDR1 LNHDA and CDR2 SQIVND (reference sequence). The CDR3 protein is CASSIVRSGGSYNEQFF. In DNA, the CDR3 is TGTGCCAGTAGTATAGTAAGGAGCGGGGGCTCCTACAATGAGCAGTTCTTC.

The chain couples TRBV6-5 to TRBJ2-5, with D uncertain. Per germline, CDR1 MNHEY and CDR2 SVGAGI. V lost 1 base, J lost 5 bases, and 11 bases lay in between. The CDR3 runs to 14 residues. The CDR3 spells CASSYFASRETQYF. The CDR3 DNA reads as TGTGCCAGCAGTTACTTTGCATCCCGGGAGACCCAGTACTTC.

Here the CDR3 DNA reads TGTGCCAGCAGTTACTCCCCTTGGGGCGCCACTGAAGCTTTCTTT. It specifies CASSYSPWGATEAFF. The V call is TRBV6-6, the J call TRBJ1-1; D possibly corresponds to TRBD1 (5 bases). The germline gives CDR1 MNHNY, CDR2 SVGAGI (reference sequence). The CDR3 consists of 15 residues. Trimming took 0 bases from V and 4 from J, leaving 12 bases between them.

The V gene is TRBV14, the J gene TRBJ2-7; D is uncertain. The CDR3 runs to 15 residues. V was trimmed by 1 base and J by 2 bases, leaving 12 bases between them. Germline V CDR1 and CDR2: SGHDN, FVKESK. The CDR3 DNA sequence: TGTGCCAGCAGCCAAGGTCCATATGGAACCTACGAGCAGTACTTC. Residues: CASSQGPYGTYEQYF.

The rearrangement joins TRBV15 to TRBJ2-5; D remains ambiguous. V shed 0 bases and J shed 5 bases, with 7 bases lying between them. The CDR3 has 13 residues. The germline gives CDR1 LNHNV, CDR2 YYDKDF (reference sequence). CDR3 sequence reads: CATSREASETQYF. The CDR3 DNA is TGTGCCACCAGCAGAGAGGCAAGTGAGACCCAGTACTTC.

J is TRBJ1-2 and V is TRBV6-1, with a possible D match to TRBD1 (5 bases). V shed 7 bases and J shed 4 bases, with 13 bases lying between them. The CDR3 has 13 amino acids. Germline V gene sequence: CDR1 MNHNS, CDR2 SASEGT. The DNA of the CDR3 is TGTGCCAGCATCCCCGGGGGAGGCTATGGCTACACCTTC. Amino acid sequence: CASIPGGGYGYTF.

V gene TRBV11-2 combines with J gene TRBJ2-7, with 9 bases lining up with TRBD1. In germline, CDR1 is SGHAT, CDR2 FQNNGV. The CDR3 runs 15 residues. With V trimmed by 4 bases and J by 2 bases, 6 bases remained unmatched. This chain's CDR3 is CASSSIRTGAYEQYF. The DNA of the CDR3 is TGTGCCAGCAGCTCAATCCGGACAGGGGCCTACGAGCAGTACTTC.

The chain uses TRBV5-8 and TRBJ1-1, with 10 bases fitting TRBD1. The length of the CDR3 is 16 residues. V shed 3 bases, J shed 1 base, and the junction held 6 bases outside the gene matches. Looked up from germline, CDR1 is SGHTS and CDR2 is YDEGEE. CDR3 region: CASSWGTGAPNTEAFF. The DNA of the CDR3 is TGTGCCAGCAGCTGGGGGACAGGGGCCCCGAACACTGAAGCTTTCTTT.

The J gene is TRBJ1-2, the V gene TRBV7-9; possible D gene TRBD1, 5 bases. V shed 5 bases and J shed 6 bases, with 13 bases lying between them. This CDR3 has 13 residues. The germline V gene encodes CDR1 SEHNR and CDR2 FQNEAQ (reference sequence). CDR3 nucleotides: TGTGCCAGCAGCCCCGGACAAGAGGATGGCTACACCTTC. Residues: CASSPGQEDGYTF.

The chain uses TRBV5-6 and TRBJ2-5; D may be TRBD2 (5 bases). This CDR3 is 14 amino acids long. Looked up from germline, CDR1 is SGHDT and CDR2 is YYEEEE. V lost 1 base, J lost 5 bases, and 12 bases lay in between. CDR3 loop: CASSLSGSGETQYF. CDR3 in DNA: TGTGCCAGCAGCTTGTCGGGGTCTGGGGAGACCCAGTACTTC. Together with reference TRBV5-6 and TRBJ2-5, the CDR3 gives the full variable domain: DAGVTQSPTHLIKTRGQQVTLRCSPKSGHDTVSWYQQALGQGPQFIFQYYEEEERQRGNFPDRFSGHQFPNYSSELNVNALLLGDSALYLCASSLSGSGETQYFGPGTRLLVL.

The chain is built from TRBV18 and TRBJ1-5; D is possibly TRBD1 (6 bases). The germline gives CDR1 KGHSH, CDR2 LQKENI. V lost 6 bases, J lost 5 bases, and 20 bases lay in between. The CDR3 loop spans 16 amino acids. The CDR3 sequence: CASSLTGTSRHQPQHF. The CDR3 nucleotides read TGTGCCAGCTCCCTAACCGGGACAAGTCGCCATCAGCCCCAGCATTTT. Combining the CDR3 with reference TRBV18 and TRBJ1-5 gives the whole variable domain NAGVMQNPRHLVRRRGQEARLRCSPMKGHSHVYWYRQLPEEGLKFMVYLQKENIIDESGMPKERFSAEFPKEGPSILRIQQVVRGDSAAYFCASSLTGTSRHQPQHFGDGTRLSIL.

V is TRBV7-2 and J is TRBJ1-1; D unclear. The CDR3 contains 12 residues. Trimming stripped 4 bases from V and 7 bases from J, with 10 bases between. The germline V gene encodes CDR1 SGHTA and CDR2 FQGNSA. The CDR3 DNA follows: TGTGCCAGCAGCTCTAGAGGCCGTGAAGCTTTCTTT. Translated, it gives CASSSRGREAFF.

V gene TRBV4-2 combines with J gene TRBJ1-3; the D is unclear. CDR3 length: 15 amino acids. Trimming cost V 0 bases and J 7 bases, with 13 bases left between them. CDR1 is LGHNA, CDR2 YNFKEQ, per germline. The CDR3: CASSQDYLNKNTIYF. The CDR3 DNA sequence: TGTGCCAGCAGCCAAGATTATCTTAATAAGAACACCATATATTTT.

The chain couples TRBV10-3 to TRBJ2-3; TRBD2 aligns across 13 bases. V shed 6 bases and J 4 bases; nucleotides not matched to a gene: 4. Germline V gene lookup returns CDR1 ENHRY and CDR2 SYGVKD. The CDR3 sequence is 15 residues long. Written as DNA, the CDR3 is TGTGCCATCAGGACTAGCGGGGGGAACGCAGATACGCAGTATTTT. Translating it yields CAIRTSGGNADTQYF.

The sample holds a few counts of this clone. The chain joins TRBV30 to TRBJ1-2, with unresolved D. CDR3 length equals 13 residues. V was shortened by 7 bases and J by 8 bases, with 20 bases between the two germline ends. From germline, CDR1 is GTSNPN and CDR2 SVGIG (reference sequence). In DNA form, the CDR3 reads TGTGCCTCCCGACGGACGGCCGCCTTAGGCTACACCTTC. Translation gives CASRRTAALGYTF.

The V call is TRBV13, the J call TRBJ2-5, with 12 bases that match TRBD2. The CDR3 length is 16 residues. Germline CDR1 PRHDT, CDR2 FYEKMQ (reference sequence). The V segment lost 2 bases and the J segment 2 bases; nucleotides outside the gene matches: 3. The CDR3, as DNA: TGTGCCAGCAGCTTAAGACTAGCGGGGGATCAAGAGACCCAGTACTTC. It translates to CASSLRLAGDQETQYF.

About this clone itself: The sample has other DNA sequences that encode this CDR3 too. The V and J genes are TRBV5-6 and TRBJ2-5, with 7 bases fitting TRBD1. The CDR3 is 13 residues long. CDR1 is SGHDT, CDR2 YYEEEE, per germline. V dropped 4 bases and J dropped 5; count of bases not matched to a gene: 5. For the CDR3, the DNA is TGTGCCAGCAGCCTCGACAGGGTGGAGACCCAGTACTTC. This codes for CASSLDRVETQYF.